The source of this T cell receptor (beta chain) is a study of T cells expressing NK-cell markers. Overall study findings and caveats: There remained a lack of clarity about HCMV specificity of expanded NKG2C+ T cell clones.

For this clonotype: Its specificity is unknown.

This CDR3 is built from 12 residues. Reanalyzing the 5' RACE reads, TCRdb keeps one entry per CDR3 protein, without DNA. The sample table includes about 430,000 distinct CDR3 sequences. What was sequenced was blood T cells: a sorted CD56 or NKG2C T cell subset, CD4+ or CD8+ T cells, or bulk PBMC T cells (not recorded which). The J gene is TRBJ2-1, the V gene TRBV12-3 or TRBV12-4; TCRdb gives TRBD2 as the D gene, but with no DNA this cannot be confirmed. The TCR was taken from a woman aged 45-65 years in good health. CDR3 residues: CASRGRLPEQFF.